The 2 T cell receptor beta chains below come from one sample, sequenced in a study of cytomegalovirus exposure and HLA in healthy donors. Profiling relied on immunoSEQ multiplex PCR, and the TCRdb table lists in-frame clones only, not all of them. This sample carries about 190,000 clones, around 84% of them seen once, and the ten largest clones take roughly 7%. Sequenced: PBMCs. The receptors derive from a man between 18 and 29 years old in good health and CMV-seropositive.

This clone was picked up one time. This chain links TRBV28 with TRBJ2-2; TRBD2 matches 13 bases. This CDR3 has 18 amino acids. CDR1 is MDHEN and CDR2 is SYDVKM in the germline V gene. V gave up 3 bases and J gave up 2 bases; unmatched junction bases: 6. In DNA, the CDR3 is TGTGCCAGCAGTTTCCCGGGACTAGCGGGACCAAACACCGGGGAGCTGTTTTTT. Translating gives CASSFPGLAGPNTGELFF.

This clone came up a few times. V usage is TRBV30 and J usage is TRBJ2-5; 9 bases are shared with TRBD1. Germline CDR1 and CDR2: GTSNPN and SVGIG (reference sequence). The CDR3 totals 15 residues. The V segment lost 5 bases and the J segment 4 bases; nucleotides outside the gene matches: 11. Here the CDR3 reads CAWLPTGGTGETQYF. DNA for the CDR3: TGTGCCTGGCTTCCTACAGGGGGCACGGGAGAGACCCAGTACTTC.